This TCR beta chain is from a study of human T cells and chemical hapten exposure. Study background: On the upper back, patch tests were applied with 0.01% DPC and read at 6 days.

Time point of the sample: patch test 1, 2 weeks after DPC sensitization. Treatment meaning: therapeutic diphenylcyclopropenone sensitization with weekly scalp DPC. General study points: After DPC sensitization, TCRs above 1 in 1000 frequency showed no change.

Each cDNA molecule in the library carried unique molecular identifiers. A single record per CDR3 protein comes from TCRdb applying MiXCR to the RACE reads. The table has 340,000 or so distinct CDR3 sequences, about 7% seen once; the top ten hold around 8.2%. The CDR3 contains 18 residues. CDR1 and CDR2 (germline): LGHDT, YNNKEL (reference sequence). Trimming pared 7 bases from V and 1 base from J, leaving 22 bases between. Concerning this clonotype itself: Its antigen is not identified.

The chain has TRBV3-1 and TRBJ2-2; either TRBD1 or TRBD2 may fit D (5 bases each). The sample consisted of whole blood, taken in connection with sensitization to the hapten diphenylcyclopropenone (DPC). The TCR was taken from a woman under 30 with alopecia areata. Some clones in this sample may be carry-over from other donors' samples. CDR3 protein: CASTPSGQLHLNTGELFF. CDR3 sequence (DNA): TGTGCCAGCACCCCCTCGGGGCAGCTACACCTGAACACCGGGGAGCTGTTTTTT.